The next 9 T cell receptor beta chains were all read from a single sample in a study of sequential checkpoint blockade in melanoma. The treatment is: randomized to nivolumab then ipilimumab (arm A) or the reverse (arm B). TCRdb's copy holds only in-frame clones and misses some; the assay was immunoSEQ multiplex PCR. The data hold some 20,000 clones, with around 72% observed a single time. The sequencing used CD8+ T cells sorted from blood (inferred from file names), collected from a patient given nivolumab and ipilimumab in sequence. The receptors derive from a human donor with melanoma.

The chain has TRBV7-8 and TRBJ2-3; 8 bases agree with TRBD2. There are 14 residues in the CDR3. V lost 8 bases, J lost 1 base, and 5 bases stayed unmatched. Looked up from germline, CDR1 is SGHVS and CDR2 is FQNEAQ. This CDR3 is CASASGGGTDTQYF. The CDR3 DNA reads TGTGCCAGCGCTTCGGGGGGGGGCACAGATACGCAGTATTTT.

V is TRBV6-5 and J is TRBJ1-2; the match to TRBD1 covers 7 bases. This CDR3 has 13 amino acids. V dropped 7 bases and J dropped 4; count of bases not matched to a gene: 6. CDR1 is MNHEY and CDR2 is SVGAGI in the germline V gene. The CDR3 region is CASIPGGIYGYTF. The CDR3 DNA reads TGTGCCAGCATCCCAGGGGGGATCTATGGCTACACCTTC.

CDR3 in DNA: TGTGCCAGCAGTTTACTAGCGGAGTACACCGGGGAGCTGTTTTTT. Translating gives CASSLLAEYTGELFF. The chain joins TRBV28 to TRBJ2-2; 7 bases are shared with TRBD2. CDR3 length equals 15 residues. Germline V gene sequence: CDR1 MDHEN, CDR2 SYDVKM. V lost 2 bases, J lost 3 bases, and 3 bases stayed unmatched.

The CDR3, as DNA: TGTGCCATCAGTGAGGGATCTAGGGGATACGAGCAGTACTTC. Protein product: CAISEGSRGYEQYF. The V and J genes are TRBV10-3 and TRBJ2-7, with D perhaps TRBD1 (5 bases). Germline-derived CDR1 and CDR2 are ENHRY and SYGVKD. CDR3 length equals 14 residues. V was trimmed by 2 bases and J by 4 bases, leaving 12 bases between them.

The table lists this clone with a few counts. The chain links TRBV7-9 to TRBJ2-7; TRBD2 is a possible D gene (6 bases). V was cut by 1 base and J by 3 bases, with 13 bases left in between. The CDR3 extends over 15 amino acids. Germline V gene lookup returns CDR1 SEHNR and CDR2 FQNEAQ (reference sequence). The CDR3 is CASSLVAGRSYEQYF. CDR3 sequence (DNA): TGTGCCAGCAGCTTAGTGGCGGGGCGTAGCTACGAGCAGTACTTC.

This chain joins TRBV14 and TRBJ2-7, with 12 bases identical to TRBD2. From germline, CDR1 is SGHDN and CDR2 FVKESK. V lost 0 bases and J lost 3; bases outside the gene matches: 12. CDR3 size: 19 residues. The DNA of the CDR3 is TGTGCCAGCAGCCAAGAACGGCCTAGCGGGAGGGCCCCCATCTACGAGCAGTACTTC. Translated: CASSQERPSGRAPIYEQYF.

This chain connects TRBV19 to TRBJ2-7, with TRBD1 as a possible D gene (6 bases). Germline V gives CDR1 LNHDA, CDR2 SQIVND (reference sequence). CDR3 size: 13 residues. Trimming removed 8 bases at V and 5 bases at J, with 16 bases between. The DNA of the CDR3 is TGTGCCAGTTCAGGGGCCCTTACAGACGAGCAGTACTTC. Its translation is CASSGALTDEQYF.

This chain joins TRBV28 and TRBJ1-3; D gene unclear. Germline V gene data show CDR1 as MDHEN and CDR2 as SYDVKM. The CDR3 runs to 13 residues. Between the trimmed V and J ends, which lost 3 bases and 2 bases, there was a span of 5 bases. CDR3 bases: TGTGCCAGCAGTTTCTTAGCTGGAAACACCATATATTTT. Encoded protein: CASSFLAGNTIYF.

The V call is TRBV4-2, the J call TRBJ1-2, with 8 bases matching TRBD1. V gave up 2 bases and J gave up 3 bases; unmatched junction bases: 14. The germline gives CDR1 LGHNA, CDR2 YNFKEQ. The CDR3 covers 18 residues. CDR3 residues: CASSQFGQGPEMDYGYTF. The CDR3 nucleotides read TGTGCCAGCAGCCAATTCGGACAGGGCCCAGAAATGGACTATGGCTACACCTTC.